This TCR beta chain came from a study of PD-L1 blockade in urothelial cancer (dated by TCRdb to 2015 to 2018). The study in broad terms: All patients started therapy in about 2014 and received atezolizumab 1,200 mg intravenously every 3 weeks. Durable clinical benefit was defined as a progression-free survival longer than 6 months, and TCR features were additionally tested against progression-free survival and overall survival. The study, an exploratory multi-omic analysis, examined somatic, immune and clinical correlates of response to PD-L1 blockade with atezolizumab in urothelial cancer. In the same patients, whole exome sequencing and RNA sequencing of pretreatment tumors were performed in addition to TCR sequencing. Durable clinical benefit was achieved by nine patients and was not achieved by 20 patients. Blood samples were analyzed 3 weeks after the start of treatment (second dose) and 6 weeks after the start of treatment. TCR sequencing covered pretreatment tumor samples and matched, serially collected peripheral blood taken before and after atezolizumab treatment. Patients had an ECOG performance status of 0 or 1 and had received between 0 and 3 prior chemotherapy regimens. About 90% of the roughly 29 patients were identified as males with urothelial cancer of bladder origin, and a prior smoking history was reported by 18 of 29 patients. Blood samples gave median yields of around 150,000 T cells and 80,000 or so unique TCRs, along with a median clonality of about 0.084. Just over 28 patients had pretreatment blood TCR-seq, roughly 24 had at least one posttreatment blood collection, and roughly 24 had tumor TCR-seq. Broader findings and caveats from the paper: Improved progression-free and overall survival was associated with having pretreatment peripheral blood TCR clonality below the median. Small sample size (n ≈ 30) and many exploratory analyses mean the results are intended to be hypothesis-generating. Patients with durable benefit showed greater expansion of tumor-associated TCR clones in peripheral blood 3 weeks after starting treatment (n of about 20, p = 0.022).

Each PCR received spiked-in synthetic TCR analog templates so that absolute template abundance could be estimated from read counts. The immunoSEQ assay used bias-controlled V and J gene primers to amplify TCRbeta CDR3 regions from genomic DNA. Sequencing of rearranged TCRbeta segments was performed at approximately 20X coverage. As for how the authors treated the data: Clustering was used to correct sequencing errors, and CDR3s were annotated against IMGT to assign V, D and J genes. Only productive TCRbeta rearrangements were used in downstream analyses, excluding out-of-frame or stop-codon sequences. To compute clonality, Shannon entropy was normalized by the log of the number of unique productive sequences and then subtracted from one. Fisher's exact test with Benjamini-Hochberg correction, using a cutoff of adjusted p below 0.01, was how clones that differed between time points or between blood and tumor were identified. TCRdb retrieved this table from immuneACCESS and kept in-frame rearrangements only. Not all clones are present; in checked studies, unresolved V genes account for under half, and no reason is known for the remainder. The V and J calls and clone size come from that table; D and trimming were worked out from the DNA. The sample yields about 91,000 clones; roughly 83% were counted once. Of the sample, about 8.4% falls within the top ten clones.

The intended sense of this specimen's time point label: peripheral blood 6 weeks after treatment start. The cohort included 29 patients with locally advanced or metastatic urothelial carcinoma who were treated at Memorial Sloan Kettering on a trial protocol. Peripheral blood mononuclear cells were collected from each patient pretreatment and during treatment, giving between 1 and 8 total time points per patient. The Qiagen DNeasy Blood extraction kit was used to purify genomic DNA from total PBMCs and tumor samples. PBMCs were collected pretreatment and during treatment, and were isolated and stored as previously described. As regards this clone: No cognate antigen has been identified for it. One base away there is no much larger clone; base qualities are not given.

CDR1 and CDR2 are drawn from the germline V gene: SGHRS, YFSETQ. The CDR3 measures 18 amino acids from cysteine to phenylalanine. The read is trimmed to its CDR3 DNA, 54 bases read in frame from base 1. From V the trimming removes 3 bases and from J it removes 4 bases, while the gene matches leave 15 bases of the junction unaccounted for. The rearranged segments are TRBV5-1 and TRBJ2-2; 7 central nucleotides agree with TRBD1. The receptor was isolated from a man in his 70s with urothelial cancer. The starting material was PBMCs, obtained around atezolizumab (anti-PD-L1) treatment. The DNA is TGCGCCAGCAGCTCCCAGGTGTGGGGGACAGCAGGCACCGGGGAGCTGTTTTTT. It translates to CASSSQVWGTAGTGELFF.